Shown below are 3 T cell receptor beta chains from a single sample sequenced in a study of blood T cell repertoires in COVID-19 (dated by TCRdb to 2018 to 2020). Library preparation used the immunoSEQ multiplex PCR assay. TCRdb mirrors the immuneACCESS table, restricted to in-frame sequences. Some clones are absent from its copies; in checked studies, under half trace to an unresolved V gene, and the reason for the others is unknown. Here the sample has around 250,000 clones; approximately 90% occur a single time. Over 0.75% of the sample is held by the ten biggest clonotypes. Sequencing was done on a sample of PBMCs or T cells enriched from blood (not recorded which). These receptors came from a man between 45 and 60 years old who had been exposed to COVID-19.

The rearrangement uses TRBV18 and TRBJ1-2, with D possibly matching TRBD1 (6 bases). The CDR3 length is 13 residues. Germline CDR1 reads KGHSH; CDR2 reads LQKENI. The ends were cut back, 4 bases at V and 4 bases at J, with 10 bases in the middle. Here the CDR3 DNA reads TGTGCCAGCTCACGGGACAAAATCTATGGCTACACCTTC. As protein: CASSRDKIYGYTF. The full variable domain, with the rest looked up from reference TRBV18 and TRBJ1-2, is NAGVMQNPRHLVRRRGQEARLRCSPMKGHSHVYWYRQLPEEGLKFMVYLQKENIIDESGMPKERFSAEFPKEGPSILRIQQVVRGDSAAYFCASSRDKIYGYTFGSGTRLTVV.

This clone was observed a single time. The chain joins TRBV5-1 to TRBJ1-6; D not certain. Germline CDR1 is SGHRS and CDR2 is YFSETQ. This CDR3 comprises 18 residues. V shed 4 bases and J shed 0 bases, with 17 bases lying between them. For the CDR3, the DNA is TGCGCCAGCAGCCCCGGTTTAGTGGTGAGCTCCTATAATTCACCCCTCCACTTT. Translated, it gives CASSPGLVVSSYNSPLHF.

This chain links TRBV9 with TRBJ1-2; perhaps TRBD1 as D (5 bases). CDR1 is SGDLS and CDR2 is YYNGEE in the germline V gene. The CDR3 is made up of 15 amino acids. V shed 1 base and J shed 4 bases, with 14 bases lying between them. CDR3 residues: CASSVIPGEGYGYTF. The DNA for the CDR3 is TGTGCCAGCAGCGTAATCCCGGGGGAGGGCTATGGCTACACCTTC.